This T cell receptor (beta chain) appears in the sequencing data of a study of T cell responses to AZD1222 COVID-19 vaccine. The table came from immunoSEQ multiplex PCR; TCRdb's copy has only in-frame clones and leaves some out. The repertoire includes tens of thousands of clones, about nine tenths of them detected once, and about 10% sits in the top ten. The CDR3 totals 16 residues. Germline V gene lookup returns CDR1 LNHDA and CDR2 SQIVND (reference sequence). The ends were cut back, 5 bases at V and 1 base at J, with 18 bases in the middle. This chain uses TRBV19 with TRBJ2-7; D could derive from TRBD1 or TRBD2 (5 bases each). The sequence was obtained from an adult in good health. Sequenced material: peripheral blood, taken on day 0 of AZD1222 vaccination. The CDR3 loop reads CASSLRPRDGSYEQYF. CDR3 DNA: TGTGCCAGTAGTTTAAGACCTCGGGACGGTTCCTACGAGCAGTACTTC.